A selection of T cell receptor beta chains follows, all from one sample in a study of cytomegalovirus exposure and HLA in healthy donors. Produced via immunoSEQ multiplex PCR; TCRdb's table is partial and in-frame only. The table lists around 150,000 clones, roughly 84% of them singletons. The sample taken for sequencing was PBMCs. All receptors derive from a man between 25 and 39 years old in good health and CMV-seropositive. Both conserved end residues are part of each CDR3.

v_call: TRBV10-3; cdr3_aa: CAAQQGMNTEAFF
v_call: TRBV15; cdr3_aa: CATSREVRTGAGANVLTF
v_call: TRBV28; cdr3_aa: CASSLGVYEQYF
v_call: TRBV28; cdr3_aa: CASTQQGSGEKLFF
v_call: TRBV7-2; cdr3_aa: CASSRQGGSEKLFF
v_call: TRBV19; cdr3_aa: CASSIDRSETQYF
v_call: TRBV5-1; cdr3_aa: CASSPLLRGGGYEQYF
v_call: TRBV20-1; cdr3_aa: CSARDRTDIYF
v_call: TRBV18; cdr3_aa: CASSPTTGDNSPLHF
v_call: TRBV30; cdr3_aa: CAWSQGALGNSPLHF
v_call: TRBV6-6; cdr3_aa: CASSYDSTIYF
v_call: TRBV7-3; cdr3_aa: CASSLDLAGTGELFF
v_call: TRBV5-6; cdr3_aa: CASSFKQGAYEQYF
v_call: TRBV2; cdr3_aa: CAGEQGSGNTIYF
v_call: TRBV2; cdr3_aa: CASSEFDTHSNQPQHF
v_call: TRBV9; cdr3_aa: CASSVAAGLTYEQFF
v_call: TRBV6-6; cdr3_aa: CASSYSGHYEQYF
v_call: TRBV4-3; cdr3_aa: CASSQSRGGTAFF
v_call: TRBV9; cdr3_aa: CASSARQGAAGANVLTF
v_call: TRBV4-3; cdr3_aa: CASSQGPNTGELFF
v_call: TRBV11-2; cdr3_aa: CASSLAGLAGGYEQYF
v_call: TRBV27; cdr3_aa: CASSLSRTLGEFF
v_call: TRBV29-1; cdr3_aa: CSVARVGTEAFF